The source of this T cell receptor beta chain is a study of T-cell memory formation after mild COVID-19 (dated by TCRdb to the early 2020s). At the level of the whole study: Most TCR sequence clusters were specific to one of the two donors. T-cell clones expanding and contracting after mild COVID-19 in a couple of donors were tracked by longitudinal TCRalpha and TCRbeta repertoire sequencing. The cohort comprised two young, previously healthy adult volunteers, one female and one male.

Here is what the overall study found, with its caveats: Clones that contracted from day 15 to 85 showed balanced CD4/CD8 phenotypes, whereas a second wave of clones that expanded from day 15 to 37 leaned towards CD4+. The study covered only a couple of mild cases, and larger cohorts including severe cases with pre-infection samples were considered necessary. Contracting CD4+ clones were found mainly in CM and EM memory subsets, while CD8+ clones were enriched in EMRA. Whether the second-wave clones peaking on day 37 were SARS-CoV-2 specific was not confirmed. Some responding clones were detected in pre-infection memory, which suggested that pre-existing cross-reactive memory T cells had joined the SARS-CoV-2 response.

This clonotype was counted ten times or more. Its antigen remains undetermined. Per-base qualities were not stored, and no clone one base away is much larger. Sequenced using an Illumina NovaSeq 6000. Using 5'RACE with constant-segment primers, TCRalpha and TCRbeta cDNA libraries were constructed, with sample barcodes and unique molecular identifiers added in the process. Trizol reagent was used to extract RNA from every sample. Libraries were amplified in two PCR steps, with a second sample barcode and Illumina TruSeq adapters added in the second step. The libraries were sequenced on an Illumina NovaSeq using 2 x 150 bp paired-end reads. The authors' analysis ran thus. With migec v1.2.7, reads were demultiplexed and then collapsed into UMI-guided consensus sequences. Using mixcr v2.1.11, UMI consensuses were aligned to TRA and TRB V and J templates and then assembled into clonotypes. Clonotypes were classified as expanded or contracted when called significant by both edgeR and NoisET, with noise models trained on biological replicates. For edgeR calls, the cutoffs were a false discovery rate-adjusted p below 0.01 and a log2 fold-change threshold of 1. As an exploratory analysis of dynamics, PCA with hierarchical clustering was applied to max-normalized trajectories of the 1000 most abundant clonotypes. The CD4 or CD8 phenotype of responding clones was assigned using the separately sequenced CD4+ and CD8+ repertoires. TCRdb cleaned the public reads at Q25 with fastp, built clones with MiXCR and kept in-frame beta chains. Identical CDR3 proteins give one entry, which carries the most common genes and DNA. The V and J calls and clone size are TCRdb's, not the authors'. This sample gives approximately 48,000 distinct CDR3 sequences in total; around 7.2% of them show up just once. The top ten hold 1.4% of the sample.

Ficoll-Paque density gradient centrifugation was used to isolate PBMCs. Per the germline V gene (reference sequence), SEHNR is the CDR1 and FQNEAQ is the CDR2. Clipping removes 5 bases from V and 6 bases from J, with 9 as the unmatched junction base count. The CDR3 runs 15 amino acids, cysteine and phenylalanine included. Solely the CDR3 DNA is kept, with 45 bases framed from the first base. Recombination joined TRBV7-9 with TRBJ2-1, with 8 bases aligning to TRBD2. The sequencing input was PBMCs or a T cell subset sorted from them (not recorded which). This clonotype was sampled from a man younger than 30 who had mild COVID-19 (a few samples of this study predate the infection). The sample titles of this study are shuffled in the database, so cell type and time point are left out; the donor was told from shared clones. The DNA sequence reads TGTGCCAGCAGCCCCCGGGGGGGCCGAGGCAATGAGCAGTTCTTC. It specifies CASSPRGGRGNEQFF.